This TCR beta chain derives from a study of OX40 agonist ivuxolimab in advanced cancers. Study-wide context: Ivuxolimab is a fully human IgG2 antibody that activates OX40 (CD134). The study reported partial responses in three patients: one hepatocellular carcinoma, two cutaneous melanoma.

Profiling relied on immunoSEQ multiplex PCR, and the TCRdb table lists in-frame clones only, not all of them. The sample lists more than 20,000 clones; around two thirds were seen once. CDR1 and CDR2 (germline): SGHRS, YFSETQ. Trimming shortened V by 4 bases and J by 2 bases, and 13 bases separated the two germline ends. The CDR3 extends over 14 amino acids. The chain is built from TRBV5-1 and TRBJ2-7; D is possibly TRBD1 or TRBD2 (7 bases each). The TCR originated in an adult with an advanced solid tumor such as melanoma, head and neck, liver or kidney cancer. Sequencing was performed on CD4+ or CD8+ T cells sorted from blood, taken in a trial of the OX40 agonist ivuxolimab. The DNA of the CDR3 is TGCGCCAGCAGCCCTCAGGGGGGGACCTACGAGCAGTACTTC. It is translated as CASSPQGGTYEQYF.